The 31 T cell receptor beta chains reported below all come from one sample, sequenced in a study of blood T cell repertoires in COVID-19. TCRdb's copy holds only in-frame clones and misses some; the assay was immunoSEQ multiplex PCR. The sample lists about 270,000 clones; approximately 86% were seen once. The sequencing input was PBMCs or T cells enriched from blood (not recorded which). These receptors originate from a woman between 18 and 29 years old who had recovered from COVID-19.

The rearrangement links TRBV7-2 to TRBJ1-5, with 8 bases that match TRBD1. Trimming cost V 6 bases and J 5 bases; bases outside gene matches: 9. This CDR3 region has 15 residues. The germline gives CDR1 SGHTA, CDR2 FQGNSA. DNA of the CDR3: TGTGCCAGCAGTCTAGACAGGGGAGTTGATCAGCCCCAGCATTTT. The encoded protein is CASSLDRGVDQPQHF.

The gene calls are TRBV27 and TRBJ1-6; TRBD1 matches at 9 bases. V trimming: 6 bases; J trimming: 6 bases; junction bases outside the gene matches: 6. Germline V gives CDR1 MNHEY, CDR2 SMNVEV (reference sequence). There are 15 residues in the CDR3. The CDR3 sequence: CASRFLGQGNSPLHF. In DNA, the CDR3 is TGTGCCAGCAGATTTTTGGGACAGGGTAATTCACCCCTCCACTTT.

The chain joins TRBV13 to TRBJ1-1; D is unresolved. V was shortened by 3 bases and J by 4 bases, with 6 bases between the two germline ends. The CDR3 has 12 amino acids. Germline-derived CDR1 and CDR2 are PRHDT and FYEKMQ (reference sequence). The CDR3 region has the DNA TGTGCCAGCAGCTTGAGAGGCACTGAAGCTTTCTTT. Protein: CASSLRGTEAFF.

This chain connects TRBV6-5 to TRBJ2-3; TRBD2 agrees at 7 bases. CDR3 length: 15 amino acids. From germline, CDR1 is MNHEY and CDR2 SVGAGI. V shed 6 bases and J 0 bases; nucleotides not matched to a gene: 6. CDR3 in DNA: TGTGCCAGCAGAGGGACTAAGACCAGCACAGATACGCAGTATTTT. It yields the protein CASRGTKTSTDTQYF.

The chain has TRBV15 and TRBJ2-1, with TRBD2 matching over 13 bases. The CDR3 totals 17 residues. Germline-derived CDR1 and CDR2 are LNHNV and YYDKDF (reference sequence). Trimming took 5 bases from V and 0 from J; bases not matched to a gene: 4. The CDR3 reads CATSSTSGRSSYNEQFF. In DNA form, the CDR3 reads TGTGCCACCAGCTCGACTAGCGGGAGGTCCTCCTACAATGAGCAGTTCTTC.

In DNA, the CDR3 is TGTGCCAGCAGGAAAGCTTTCATGAACTATGGCTACACCTTC. Translating it yields CASRKAFMNYGYTF. The genes are TRBV2 and TRBJ1-2; D not resolved. This CDR3 region has 14 residues. Germline CDR1 SNHLY, CDR2 FYNNEI. V gave up 6 bases and J gave up 2 bases, with 13 bases separating them.

Only one count was recorded for this clone. This rearrangement joins TRBV7-2 to TRBJ2-7; D possibly corresponds to TRBD2 (5 bases). Germline loops: CDR1 SGHTA, CDR2 FQGNSA. This CDR3 is built from 15 residues. V lost 0 bases, J lost 4 bases, and 13 bases lay in between. CDR3 amino acids: CASSLAAGRAYEQYF. The CDR3 nucleotides read TGTGCCAGCAGCTTAGCGGCGGGTCGGGCTTACGAGCAGTACTTC. The full variable domain, with the rest looked up from reference TRBV7-2 and TRBJ2-7, is GAGVSQSPSNKVTEKGKDVELRCDPISGHTALYWYRQSLGQGLEFLIYFQGNSAPDKSGLPSDRFSAERTGGSVSTLTIQRTQQEDSAVYLCASSLAAGRAYEQYFGPGTRLTVT.

The genes are TRBV2 and TRBJ2-3, with TRBD2 matching over 15 bases. The V gene's germline CDR1 is SNHLY and CDR2 FYNNEI. This CDR3 region has 19 residues. Unmatched junction bases numbered 8, after V lost 4 bases and J lost 0 bases. CDR3 nucleotides: TGTGCCAGCAGTGCCCCGGGACTAGCGGGGGGCACTAGCACAGATACGCAGTATTTT. Protein product: CASSAPGLAGGTSTDTQYF. The entire variable domain, with the rest obtained from reference TRBV2 and TRBJ2-3, is as follows: EPEVTQTPSHQVTQMGQEVILRCVPISNHLYFYWYRQILGQKVEFLVSFYNNEISEKSEIFDDQFSVERPDGSNFTLKIRSTKLEDSAMYFCASSAPGLAGGTSTDTQYFGPGTRLTVL.

V gene TRBV5-6 combines with J gene TRBJ2-7, with D possibly TRBD1 on 5 matching bases. Germline V gene sequence: CDR1 SGHDT, CDR2 YYEEEE. The CDR3 spans 13 residues. The ends were cut back, 4 bases at V and 3 bases at J, with 11 bases in the middle. The CDR3 is CASSPAGFYEQYF. In nucleotides, the CDR3 is TGTGCCAGCAGCCCCGCAGGGTTCTACGAGCAGTACTTC.

The gene calls are TRBV27 and TRBJ2-1; 12 bases match TRBD2. The CDR3 length is 15 residues. The junction had 6 bases not matched to a gene; V was cut back by 5 bases and J by 7 bases. Germline V gene data show CDR1 as MNHEY and CDR2 as SMNVEV (reference sequence). CDR3 nucleotide sequence: TGTGCCAGCAGTACTCGGACTAGCGGGATTAATGAGCAGTTCTTC. It encodes CASSTRTSGINEQFF.

The chain combines TRBV24-1 with TRBJ2-5; tentatively, D is TRBD1 (7 bases). Trimming cost V 5 bases and J 3 bases, with 27 bases left between them. The CDR3 length is 19 residues. In germline, CDR1 is KGHDR, CDR2 SFDVKD. CDR3 DNA sequence: TGTGCCACCAGTGGAAAGAGACAAAAGACAGGGTGGGAGGAAGAGACCCAGTACTTC. It yields the protein CATSGKRQKTGWEEETQYF.

CDR3 bases: TGTGCCAGAACCCAGGTCAGGGGCCTTAGCACAGATACGCAGTATTTT. Amino acids: CARTQVRGLSTDTQYF. The chain uses TRBV12-1 and TRBJ2-3; the D call TRBD1 from the table was never checked on the DNA. TRBV12-1 has pseudogene status. This CDR3 region has 16 residues.

V is TRBV3-1 (or the pseudogene TRBV3-2) and J is TRBJ1-4; no definite D call. The germline V gene encodes CDR1 LGHDT and CDR2 YNNKEL (reference sequence). The CDR3 contains 14 residues. Trimming stripped 1 base from V and 8 bases from J, with 11 bases between. The CDR3 sequence is CASSQALGEEKLFF. DNA for the CDR3: TGTGCCAGCAGCCAAGCCCTCGGGGAGGAAAAACTGTTTTTT.

The chain joins TRBV28 to TRBJ1-4; 7 bases align to TRBD1. V dropped 7 bases and J dropped 8; count of bases not matched to a gene: 4. The CDR3 loop spans 12 amino acids. Germline CDR1 and CDR2: MDHEN and SYDVKM. CDR3 loop: CASTRGREKLFF. CDR3 coding DNA: TGTGCCAGCACCAGGGGGAGAGAAAAACTGTTTTTT.

The gene calls are TRBV12-5 and TRBJ2-1; 12 bases are a match to TRBD2. The V and J ends lost 5 bases and 5 bases, in that order; junction bases with no gene match: 13. Germline CDR1 reads LGHNT; CDR2 reads FRNRAP. The CDR3 runs 18 residues. CDR3 residues: CASGPYRLAGANDNEQFF. CDR3 bases: TGTGCTAGTGGTCCCTACCGACTAGCGGGGGCCAACGACAATGAGCAGTTCTTC.

This chain links TRBV28 with TRBJ2-5, with TRBD2 matching over 13 bases. Per the germline V gene, CDR1 is MDHEN and CDR2 is SYDVKM. The CDR3 is 15 amino acids. The ends lost 5 bases at V and 9 bases at J; junction bases unmatched: 9. CDR3 protein: CASSPGTSGTIAQYF. The DNA of the CDR3 is TGTGCCAGCAGTCCAGGGACTAGCGGGACCATTGCCCAGTACTTC.

This clone appeared a few times. The V gene is TRBV5-4, the J gene TRBJ2-1, with no clear D. This CDR3 comprises 14 residues. The germline V gene has CDR1 SGHNT and CDR2 YYREEE (reference sequence). Trimming removed 4 bases from V and 6 bases from J, with 14 bases in between. CDR3 in amino acids: CASSEVMRPNEQFF. DNA of the CDR3: TGTGCCAGCAGCGAGGTTATGAGGCCCAATGAGCAGTTCTTC.

This chain uses TRBV27 with TRBJ1-1; D might be TRBD1 (5 bases). Deletions cut 0 bases from V and 5 bases from J, with 13 bases between. CDR1 is MNHEY and CDR2 is SMNVEV in the germline V gene (reference sequence). The CDR3 has 15 amino acids. The DNA of the CDR3 is TGTGCCAGCAGTTTATCGGGTGGGAAGGGGACTGAAGCTTTCTTT. It yields the protein CASSLSGGKGTEAFF.

This chain joins TRBV7-9 and TRBJ1-2, with 7 nucleotides matching TRBD1. Germline CDR1 SEHNR, CDR2 FQNEAQ (reference sequence). V lost 4 bases to trimming and J lost 1 base; unmatched junction nucleotides: 6. The CDR3 is 15 amino acids. CDR3 coding DNA: TGTGCCAGCAGCTCCGGGACAGACTATAACTATGGCTACACCTTC. It is translated as CASSSGTDYNYGYTF. The full variable domain, in which reference TRBV7-9 and TRBJ1-2 provide the parts outside the CDR3, is DTGVSQNPRHKITKRGQNVTFRCDPISEHNRLYWYRQTLGQGPEFLTYFQNEAQLEKSRLLSDRFSAERPKGSFSTLEIQRTEQGDSAMYLCASSSGTDYNYGYTFGSGTRLTVV.

The J gene is TRBJ1-1, the V gene TRBV19; unclear D gene. Germline CDR1 LNHDA, CDR2 SQIVND (reference sequence). The germline V and J ends were trimmed by 7 bases and 10 bases, with 16 bases remaining between them. This CDR3 has 12 residues. Written as DNA, the CDR3 is TGTGCCAGTAAGGAACGGGGTCCGGGAGCTTTCTTT. It is translated as CASKERGPGAFF.

In this sample, this clone turned up once. This rearrangement joins TRBV18 to TRBJ1-6, with 8 bases aligning to TRBD1. V gave up 6 bases and J gave up 10 bases; unmatched junction bases: 14. The CDR3 length is 16 residues. The germline CDR1 and CDR2 sequences are KGHSH and LQKENI. CDR3 protein: CASSRDEGQVGSPLHF. CDR3 nucleotides: TGTGCCAGCTCCCGCGATGAGGGACAGGTCGGCTCACCCCTCCACTTT.

The chain joins TRBV15 to TRBJ1-6; 7 bases align to TRBD1. With V trimmed by 5 bases and J by 7 bases, 5 bases remained unmatched. Germline assignment: CDR1 LNHNV and CDR2 YYDKDF (reference sequence). This CDR3 has 14 amino acids. The DNA of the CDR3 is TGTGCCACCAGCGGAAGGGACAGCAATTCACCCCTCCACTTT. Translation gives CATSGRDSNSPLHF.

The V gene is TRBV18, the J gene TRBJ2-3; TRBD2 agrees at 9 bases. With V trimmed by 2 bases and J by 2 bases, 11 bases remained unmatched. The CDR3 runs to 18 residues. Germline V lookup: CDR1 KGHSH, CDR2 LQKENI. This CDR3 is CASSPTLSPSGVTDTQYF. As DNA, the CDR3 is TGTGCCAGCTCACCAACCCTGTCACCTAGCGGGGTCACAGATACGCAGTATTTT.

V and J are TRBV15 and TRBJ1-3, with D unclear. V was clipped by 1 base and J by 1 base, with 8 bases between them. Germline CDR1 reads LNHNV; CDR2 reads YYDKDF (reference sequence). CDR3 length: 15 amino acids. Here the CDR3 DNA reads TGTGCCACCAGCAGAGGCTCAGCGTCTGGAAACACCATATATTTT. Its protein is CATSRGSASGNTIYF.

This chain uses TRBV5-1 with TRBJ1-2; D is uncertain. The ends were cut back, 4 bases at V and 8 bases at J, with 12 bases in the middle. This CDR3 region has 12 residues. Germline V gene lookup returns CDR1 SGHRS and CDR2 YFSETQ. The CDR3 is CASSPVNFGYTF. The CDR3 nucleotides read TGCGCCAGCAGCCCAGTCAATTTCGGCTACACCTTC.

The V gene is TRBV5-5, the J gene TRBJ2-7, with D maybe TRBD2 (6 bases). This CDR3 spans 15 amino acids. CDR1 is SGHKS and CDR2 is YYEKEE in the germline V gene (reference sequence). Trimming cost V 2 bases and J 2 bases, with 14 bases left between them. The CDR3 DNA reads TGTGCCAGCAGCTTAACCGCCGCTAGCGCCTACGAGCAGTACTTC. Its translation: CASSLTAASAYEQYF.

As for this clone: Additional DNA sequences in this sample encode the identical CDR3. The CDR3 is CASSFTGTEAFF. CDR3 coding DNA: TGTGCCAGCAGTTTCACAGGGACTGAAGCTTTCTTT. J is TRBJ1-1 and V is TRBV27; a weak D match, TRBD1 (6 bases). Trimming removed 3 bases from V and 5 bases from J, with 7 bases in between. CDR3 length: 12 residues. Germline values: CDR1 MNHEY, CDR2 SMNVEV (reference sequence).

The chain couples TRBV19 to TRBJ1-2, with a weak D call TRBD1 (6 bases). Trimming removed 7 bases at V and 2 bases at J, with 17 bases between. This CDR3 is 15 amino acids long. CDR1 and CDR2 (germline): LNHDA, SQIVND (reference sequence). DNA of the CDR3: TGTGCCAGTACCTCGGGGGGGGGCGTGAACTATGGCTACACCTTC. It specifies CASTSGGGVNYGYTF.

The rearrangement uses TRBV7-2 and TRBJ2-7; 7 bases align to TRBD1. Germline V gene sequence: CDR1 SGHTA, CDR2 FQGNSA. V trimming: 4 bases; J trimming: 5 bases; junction bases outside the gene matches: 11. CDR3 length: 15 residues. The CDR3 nucleotides are TGTGCCAGCAGCTCAGTGGCTCAAGGGGGCCACGAGCAGTACTTC. Translated, it gives CASSSVAQGGHEQYF. The variable domain in full, completed from reference TRBV7-2 and TRBJ2-7, reads GAGVSQSPSNKVTEKGKDVELRCDPISGHTALYWYRQSLGQGLEFLIYFQGNSAPDKSGLPSDRFSAERTGGSVSTLTIQRTQQEDSAVYLCASSSVAQGGHEQYFGPGTRLTVT.

The chain employs TRBV6-6 and TRBJ1-2; the D is unclear. From germline, CDR1 is MNHNY and CDR2 SVGAGI (reference sequence). CDR3 length equals 13 residues. With 7 bases removed from V and 2 bases from J, the gap between germline ends came to 11 bases. The CDR3: CASTEIPNYGYTF. In DNA form, the CDR3 reads TGTGCCAGCACAGAAATACCAAACTATGGCTACACCTTC.

The chain combines TRBV4-1 with TRBJ2-7; maybe TRBD1 (5 bases). The germline CDR1 and CDR2 sequences are MGHRA and YSYEKL. This CDR3 is built from 14 residues. V lost 5 bases to trimming and J lost 2 bases, with 13 bases between them. The CDR3 sequence is CASSDVTVTYEQYF. For the CDR3, the DNA is TGCGCCAGCAGCGACGTGACAGTCACCTACGAGCAGTACTTC.